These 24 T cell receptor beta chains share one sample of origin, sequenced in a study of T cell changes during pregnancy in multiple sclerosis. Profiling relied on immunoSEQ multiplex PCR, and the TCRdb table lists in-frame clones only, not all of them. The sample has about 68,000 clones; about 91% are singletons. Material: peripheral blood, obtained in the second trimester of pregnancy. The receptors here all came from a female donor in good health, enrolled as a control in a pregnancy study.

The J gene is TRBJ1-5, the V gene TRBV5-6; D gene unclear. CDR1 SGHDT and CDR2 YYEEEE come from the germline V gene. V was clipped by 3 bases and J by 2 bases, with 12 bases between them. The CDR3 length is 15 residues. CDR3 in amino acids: CASSSDFTGNQPQHF. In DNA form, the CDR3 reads TGTGCCAGCAGCTCGGACTTTACGGGCAATCAGCCCCAGCATTTT.

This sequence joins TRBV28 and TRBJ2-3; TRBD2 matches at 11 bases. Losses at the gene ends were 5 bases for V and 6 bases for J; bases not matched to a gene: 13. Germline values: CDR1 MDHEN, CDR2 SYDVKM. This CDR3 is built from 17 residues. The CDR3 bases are TGTGCCAGCAGTCCACCCTTAGCGGGAGGGCCGACGGATACGCAGTATTTT. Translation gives CASSPPLAGGPTDTQYF.

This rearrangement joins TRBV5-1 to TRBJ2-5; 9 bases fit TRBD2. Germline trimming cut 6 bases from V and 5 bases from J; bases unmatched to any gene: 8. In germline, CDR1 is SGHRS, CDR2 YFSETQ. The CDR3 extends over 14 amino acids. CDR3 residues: CASMELAGRETQYF. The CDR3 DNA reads TGCGCCAGCATGGAGCTAGCGGGACGGGAGACCCAGTACTTC. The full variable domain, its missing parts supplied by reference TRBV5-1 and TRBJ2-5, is KAGVTQTPRYLIKTRGQQVTLSCSPISGHRSVSWYQQTPGQGLQFLFEYFSETQRNKGNFPGRFSGRQFSNSRSEMNVSTLELGDSALYLCASMELAGRETQYFGPGTRLLVL.

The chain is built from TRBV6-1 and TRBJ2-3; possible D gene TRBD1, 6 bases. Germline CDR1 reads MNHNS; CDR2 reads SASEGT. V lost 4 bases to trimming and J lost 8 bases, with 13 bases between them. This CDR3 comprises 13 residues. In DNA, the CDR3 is TGTGCCAGCAGTGCCAACAGGGTCGGTACGCAGTATTTT. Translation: CASSANRVGTQYF.

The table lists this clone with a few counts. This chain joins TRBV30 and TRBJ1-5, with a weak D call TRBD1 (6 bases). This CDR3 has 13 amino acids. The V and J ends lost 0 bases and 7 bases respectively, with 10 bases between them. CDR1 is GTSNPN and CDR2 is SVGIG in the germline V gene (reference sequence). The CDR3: CAWSVGGGQPQHF. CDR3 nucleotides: TGTGCCTGGAGTGTTGGGGGCGGACAGCCCCAGCATTTT.

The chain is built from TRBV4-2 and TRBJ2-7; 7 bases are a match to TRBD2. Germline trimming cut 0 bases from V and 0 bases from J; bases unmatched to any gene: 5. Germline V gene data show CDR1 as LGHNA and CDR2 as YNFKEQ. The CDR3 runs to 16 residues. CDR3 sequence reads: CASSQDGRSSSYEQYF. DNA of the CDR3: TGTGCCAGCAGCCAAGACGGGAGGTCAAGCTCCTACGAGCAGTACTTC.

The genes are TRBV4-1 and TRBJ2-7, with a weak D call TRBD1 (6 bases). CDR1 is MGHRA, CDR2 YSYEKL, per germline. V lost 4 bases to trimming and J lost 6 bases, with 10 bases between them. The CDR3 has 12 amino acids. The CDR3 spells CASSPRGSEQYF. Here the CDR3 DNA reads TGCGCCAGCAGCCCGAGGGGGAGCGAGCAGTACTTC.

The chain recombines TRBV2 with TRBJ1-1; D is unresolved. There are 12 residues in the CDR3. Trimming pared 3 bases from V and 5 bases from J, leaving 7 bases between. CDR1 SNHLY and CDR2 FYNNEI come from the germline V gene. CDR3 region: CASSDPQTEAFF. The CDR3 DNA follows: TGTGCCAGCAGTGACCCACAAACTGAAGCTTTCTTT.

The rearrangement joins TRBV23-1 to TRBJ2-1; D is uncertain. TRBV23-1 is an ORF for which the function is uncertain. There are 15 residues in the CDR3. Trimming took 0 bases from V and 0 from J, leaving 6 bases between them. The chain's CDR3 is CASSQSWLSYNEQFF. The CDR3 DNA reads TGCGCCAGCAGTCAATCGTGGCTCTCCTACAATGAGCAGTTCTTC.

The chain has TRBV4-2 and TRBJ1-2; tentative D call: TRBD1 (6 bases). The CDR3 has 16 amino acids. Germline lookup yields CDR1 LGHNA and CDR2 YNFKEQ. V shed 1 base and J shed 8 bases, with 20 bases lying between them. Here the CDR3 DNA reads TGTGCCAGCAGCCAAGGGGGGGGGATACAGGGTAACGGCTACACCTTC. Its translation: CASSQGGGIQGNGYTF.

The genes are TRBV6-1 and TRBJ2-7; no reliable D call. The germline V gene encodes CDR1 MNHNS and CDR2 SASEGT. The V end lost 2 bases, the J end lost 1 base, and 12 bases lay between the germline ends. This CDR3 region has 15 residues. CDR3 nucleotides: TGTGCCAGCAGTGAACACGTGACATGGTCCTACGAGCAGTACTTC. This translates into CASSEHVTWSYEQYF.

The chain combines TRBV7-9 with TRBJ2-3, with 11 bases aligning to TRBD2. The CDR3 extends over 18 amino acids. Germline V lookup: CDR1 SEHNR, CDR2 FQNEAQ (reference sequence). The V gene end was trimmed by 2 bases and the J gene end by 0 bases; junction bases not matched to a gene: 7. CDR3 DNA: TGTGCCAGCAGCTTACGGAGACTAGCGGGGACTAGCACAGATACGCAGTATTTT. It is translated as CASSLRRLAGTSTDTQYF.

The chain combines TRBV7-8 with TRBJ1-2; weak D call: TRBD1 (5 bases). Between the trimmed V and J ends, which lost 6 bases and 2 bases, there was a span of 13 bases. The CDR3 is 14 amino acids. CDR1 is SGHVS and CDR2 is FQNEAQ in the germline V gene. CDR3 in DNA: TGTGCCAGCAGGCAAACTACAGGCAACTATGGCTACACCTTC. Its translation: CASRQTTGNYGYTF.

The CDR3 spells CASSATTHSSYNEQFF. CDR3 in DNA: TGTGCCAGCAGCGCCACGACTCACTCATCCTACAATGAGCAGTTCTTC. This rearrangement joins TRBV9 to TRBJ2-1, with D unclear. The CDR3 sequence is 16 residues long. Germline-derived CDR1 and CDR2 are SGDLS and YYNGEE. The V and J ends lost 3 bases and 1 base respectively, with 14 bases between them.

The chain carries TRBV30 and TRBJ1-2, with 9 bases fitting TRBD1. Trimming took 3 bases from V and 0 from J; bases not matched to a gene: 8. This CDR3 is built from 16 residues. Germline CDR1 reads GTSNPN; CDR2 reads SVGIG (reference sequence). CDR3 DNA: TGTGCCTGGAGGGGGACAGGGCACACAACTAACTATGGCTACACCTTC. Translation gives CAWRGTGHTTNYGYTF.

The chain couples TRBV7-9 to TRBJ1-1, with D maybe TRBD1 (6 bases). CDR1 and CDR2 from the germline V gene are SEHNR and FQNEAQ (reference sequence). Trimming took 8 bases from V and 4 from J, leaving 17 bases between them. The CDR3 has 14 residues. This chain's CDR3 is CASGKQGGSTEAFF. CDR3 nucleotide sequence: TGTGCCAGCGGGAAACAGGGAGGGTCCACTGAAGCTTTCTTT. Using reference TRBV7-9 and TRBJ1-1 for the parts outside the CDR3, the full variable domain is DTGVSQNPRHKITKRGQNVTFRCDPISEHNRLYWYRQTLGQGPEFLTYFQNEAQLEKSRLLSDRFSAERPKGSFSTLEIQRTEQGDSAMYLCASGKQGGSTEAFFGQGTRLTVV.

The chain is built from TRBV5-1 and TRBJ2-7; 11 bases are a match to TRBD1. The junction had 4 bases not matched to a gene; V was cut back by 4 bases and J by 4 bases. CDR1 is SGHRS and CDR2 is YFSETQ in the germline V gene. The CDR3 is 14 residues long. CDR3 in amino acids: CASSPGQGGYEQYF. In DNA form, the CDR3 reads TGCGCCAGCAGCCCGGGACAGGGGGGATACGAGCAGTACTTC.

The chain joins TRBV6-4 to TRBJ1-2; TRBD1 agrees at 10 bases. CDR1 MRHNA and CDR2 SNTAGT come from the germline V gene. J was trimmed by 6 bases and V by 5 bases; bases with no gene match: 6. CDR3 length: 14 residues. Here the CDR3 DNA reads TGTGCCAGCAGTAAGAGGACAGGGGGGGATGGCTACACCTTC. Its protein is CASSKRTGGDGYTF.

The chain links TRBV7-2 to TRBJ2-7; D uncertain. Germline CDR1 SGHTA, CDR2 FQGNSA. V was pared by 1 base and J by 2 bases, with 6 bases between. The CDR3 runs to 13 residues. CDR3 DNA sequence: TGTGCCAGCAGCTTAGTCACAGCCTACGAGCAGTACTTC. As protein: CASSLVTAYEQYF.

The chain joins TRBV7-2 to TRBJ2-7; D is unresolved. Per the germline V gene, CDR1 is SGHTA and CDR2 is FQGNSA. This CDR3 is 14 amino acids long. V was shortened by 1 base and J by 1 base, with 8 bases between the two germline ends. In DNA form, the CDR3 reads TGTGCCAGCAGCTTAGAGAGAATTTCCTACGAGCAGTACTTC. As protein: CASSLERISYEQYF.

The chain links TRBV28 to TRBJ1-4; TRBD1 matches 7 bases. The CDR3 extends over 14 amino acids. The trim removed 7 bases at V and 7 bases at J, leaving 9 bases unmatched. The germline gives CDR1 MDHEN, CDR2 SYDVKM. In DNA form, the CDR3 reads TGTGCCAGCATCACAGGAGGACAGGCTGAAAAACTGTTTTTT. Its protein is CASITGGQAEKLFF.

CDR3 loop: CASSALAGGDEQYF. CDR3 sequence (DNA): TGTGCCAGCAGTGCACTAGCGGGAGGCGACGAGCAGTACTTC. The rearrangement links TRBV6-4 to TRBJ2-7; 12 bases align to TRBD2. The germline V gene has CDR1 MRHNA and CDR2 SNTAGT. The CDR3 is made up of 14 amino acids. The ends lost 4 bases at V and 5 bases at J; junction bases unmatched: 3.

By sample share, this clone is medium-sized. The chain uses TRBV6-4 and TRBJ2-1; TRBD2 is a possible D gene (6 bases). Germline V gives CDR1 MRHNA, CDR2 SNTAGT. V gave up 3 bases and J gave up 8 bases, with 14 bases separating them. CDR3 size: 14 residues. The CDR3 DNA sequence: TGTGCCAGCAGTGAAACGGGAGAGGACGATGAGCAGTTCTTC. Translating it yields CASSETGEDDEQFF.

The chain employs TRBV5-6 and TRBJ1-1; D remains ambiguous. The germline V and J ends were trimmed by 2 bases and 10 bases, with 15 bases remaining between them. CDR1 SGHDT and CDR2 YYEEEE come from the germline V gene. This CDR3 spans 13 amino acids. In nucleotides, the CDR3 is TGTGCCAGCAGCTTAGGCTTTTCCGCGGGAGCTTTCTTT. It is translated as CASSLGFSAGAFF. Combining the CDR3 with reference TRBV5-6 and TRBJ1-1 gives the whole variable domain DAGVTQSPTHLIKTRGQQVTLRCSPKSGHDTVSWYQQALGQGPQFIFQYYEEEERQRGNFPDRFSGHQFPNYSSELNVNALLLGDSALYLCASSLGFSAGAFFGQGTRLTVV.